These 5 T cell receptor beta chains share one sample of origin, sequenced in a study of CD8 T cells in ankylosing spondylitis. TCRdb reprocessed the 5' RACE reads via MiXCR and lists one record per CDR3 protein. The sample comprises 150,000 to 200,000 distinct CDR3 sequences, approximately 10% of which are singletons, and roughly 29% rests with the top ten. Specimen: blood, either unsorted or a sorted T cell fraction (not recorded which). These receptors originate from a male donor with ankylosing spondylitis or in good health (not recorded which).

This clonotype was counted at least ten times. This chain connects TRBV12-3 or TRBV12-4 to TRBJ2-2; 8 bases are a match to TRBD2. V lost 5 bases and J lost 4; bases outside the gene matches: 6. This CDR3 is built from 15 residues. In DNA form, the CDR3 reads TGTGCCAGCAGTCCCCGGACTAGCAGCACCGGGGAGCTGTTTTTT. Protein sequence: CASSPRTSSTGELFF.

The chain employs TRBV29-1 and TRBJ2-5; D is perhaps TRBD2 (6 bases). Trimming left V 4 bases short and J 2 bases short, with 17 bases between. The length of the CDR3 is 15 residues. Per germline, CDR1 SQVTM and CDR2 ANQGSEA. The CDR3 DNA sequence: TGCAGCGTTGCCGGGGGAACGAGTCGGCAAGAGACCCAGTACTTC. Protein sequence: CSVAGGTSRQETQYF.

In this sample, this clonotype turned up a few times. The chain carries TRBV27 and TRBJ2-5; weak D call: TRBD1 (7 bases). Per the germline V gene, CDR1 is MNHEY and CDR2 is SMNVEV (reference sequence). The CDR3 consists of 15 residues. With 6 bases removed from V and 5 bases from J, the gap between germline ends came to 19 bases. CDR3 in amino acids: CASRRQGRRGETQYF. In DNA form, the CDR3 reads TGTGCCAGCAGGAGACAGGGTAGGCGGGGTGAGACCCAGTACTTC.

J is TRBJ2-7 and V is TRBV12-3 or TRBV12-4; weak D call: TRBD1 (7 bases). CDR3 size: 14 residues. V was cut by 2 bases and J by 4 bases, with 12 bases left in between. CDR3 residues: CASSLSGGGYEQYF. The CDR3 DNA reads as TGTGCCAGCAGTTTATCAGGGGGAGGTTACGAGCAGTACTTC.

There are many counts of this clonotype. The chain links TRBV5-1 to TRBJ1-4; a possible D gene is TRBD1 (5 bases). Germline-derived CDR1 and CDR2 are SGHRS and YFSETQ. V dropped 1 base and J dropped 10 bases, with 14 bases sitting between them. There are 14 residues in the CDR3. The DNA for the CDR3 is TGCGCCAGCAGCTTGATGACTTGGGGCGGAAAACTGTTTTTT. Translation: CASSLMTWGGKLFF. Based on the CDR3 plus reference TRBV5-1 and TRBJ1-4, the full variable domain is KAGVTQTPRYLIKTRGQQVTLSCSPISGHRSVSWYQQTPGQGLQFLFEYFSETQRNKGNFPGRFSGRQFSNSRSEMNVSTLELGDSALYLCASSLMTWGGKLFFGSGTQLSVL.